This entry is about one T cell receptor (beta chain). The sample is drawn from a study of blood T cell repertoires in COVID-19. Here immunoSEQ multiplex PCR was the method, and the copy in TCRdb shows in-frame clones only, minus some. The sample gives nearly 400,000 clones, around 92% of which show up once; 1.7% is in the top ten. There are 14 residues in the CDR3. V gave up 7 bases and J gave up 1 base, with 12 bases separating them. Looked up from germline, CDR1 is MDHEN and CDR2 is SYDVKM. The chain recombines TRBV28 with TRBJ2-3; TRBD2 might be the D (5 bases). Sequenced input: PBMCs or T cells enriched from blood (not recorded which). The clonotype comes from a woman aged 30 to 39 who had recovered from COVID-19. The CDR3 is CASNSGSRTDTQYF. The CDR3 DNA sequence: TGTGCCAGCAACAGCGGCTCCCGCACAGATACGCAGTATTTT.